The 12 T cell receptor beta chains listed next were all sequenced from one sample in a study of neoadjuvant anti-PD-1 for oral cavity cancer (dated by TCRdb to the early 2020s). The time point label, as the study defines it: before neoadjuvant nivolumab. The library was built by means of the immunoSEQ multiplex PCR assay. This is the immuneACCESS table as TCRdb keeps it, with only in-frame sequences that have V and J called. A part of the clones is gone; compared with another copy, unresolved V genes explain less than half, and the rest is unexplained. The sample table holds around 12,000 clones, of which roughly 60% were seen once. The ten biggest clones cover almost 7% of the sample. Sample: tumor tissue, taken before nivolumab (anti-PD-1) treatment. The receptors were sampled from a person between 40 and 85 years old with oral cavity squamous cell carcinoma. The donor label of this sample is uncertain.

The V gene is TRBV4-1, the J gene TRBJ2-1, with a possible D match to TRBD1 (5 bases). V was clipped by 0 bases and J by 4 bases, with 7 bases between them. CDR1 is MGHRA, CDR2 YSYEKL, per germline. This CDR3 spans 14 amino acids. The CDR3 DNA follows: TGCGCCAGCAGCCAAGACAGGGTATACAATGAGCAGTTCTTC. As protein: CASSQDRVYNEQFF.

In DNA form, the CDR3 reads TGTGCCAGCAGTGAAGCAGGCAAATTAAATAGCAATCAGCCCCAGCATTTT. This sequence encodes CASSEAGKLNSNQPQHF. The chain combines TRBV6-1 with TRBJ1-5; D uncertain. The length of the CDR3 is 17 residues. From germline, CDR1 is MNHNS and CDR2 SASEGT. V was trimmed by 0 bases and J by 0 bases, leaving 12 bases between them.

This clone was found a few times. The J gene is TRBJ1-2, the V gene TRBV10-2; D perhaps matches TRBD1 (5 bases). V was cut by 5 bases and J by 8 bases, with 15 bases left in between. CDR3 length equals 13 residues. Germline V gene lookup returns CDR1 WSHSY and CDR2 SAAADI. CDR3 coding DNA: TGCGCCAGCAGTTCCGGGACGGTCCTGGGCTACACCTTC. As protein: CASSSGTVLGYTF.

The chain employs TRBV11-3 and TRBJ1-1; D not resolved. Germline V lookup: CDR1 SGHNT, CDR2 YENEEA. CDR3 length: 14 amino acids. Between the trimmed V and J ends, which lost 6 bases and 1 base, there was a span of 12 bases. The CDR3 sequence: CASSFPRQNTEAFF. As DNA, the CDR3 is TGTGCCAGCAGTTTCCCCCGGCAGAACACTGAAGCTTTCTTT.

The V call is TRBV6-6, the J call TRBJ1-1; D may be TRBD1 (5 bases). From germline, CDR1 is MNHNY and CDR2 SVGAGI (reference sequence). Trimming took 4 bases from V and 3 from J, leaving 12 bases between them. This CDR3 spans 14 amino acids. CDR3 in DNA: TGTGCCAGCAGTTCTAACGCAGGGTACACTGAAGCTTTCTTT. Its protein product is CASSSNAGYTEAFF.

This clone was observed a handful of times. The chain employs TRBV28 and TRBJ1-2, with D hard to call. Germline CDR1 reads MDHEN; CDR2 reads SYDVKM. The CDR3 totals 14 residues. The germline V and J ends were trimmed by 6 bases and 1 base, with 12 bases remaining between them. Written as DNA, the CDR3 is TGTGCCAGCAGGGTACCCCTGGGTAACTATGGCTACACCTTC. It specifies CASRVPLGNYGYTF.

The rearrangement uses TRBV6-5 and TRBJ2-7; D remains unclear. Trimming cost V 5 bases and J 5 bases, with 13 bases left between them. Germline V gene lookup returns CDR1 MNHEY and CDR2 SVGAGI. The CDR3 length is 13 residues. CDR3 coding DNA: TGTGCCAGCAGTCCGCGGAAGAACCACGAGCAGTACTTC. Amino acid sequence: CASSPRKNHEQYF.

The chain employs TRBV18 and TRBJ1-1, with 9 bases matching TRBD1. Germline CDR1 and CDR2: KGHSH and LQKENI. J was trimmed by 1 base and V by 3 bases; bases with no gene match: 12. The CDR3 length is 18 residues. CDR3 residues: CASSPTRRTGASNTEAFF. CDR3 coding DNA: TGTGCCAGCTCACCTACCCGGCGGACAGGGGCCTCGAACACTGAAGCTTTCTTT.

The gene calls are TRBV15 and TRBJ2-6; tentative D call: TRBD1 (5 bases). V dropped 1 base and J dropped 0 bases, with 16 bases sitting between them. The germline V gene encodes CDR1 LNHNV and CDR2 YYDKDF (reference sequence). The CDR3 runs to 19 residues. The CDR3 here is CATSRALGQGSSGANVLTF. Written as DNA, the CDR3 is TGTGCCACCAGCAGAGCGTTGGGGCAGGGCAGCTCTGGGGCCAACGTCCTGACTTTC.

The J gene is TRBJ2-1, the V gene TRBV7-3; D assignment may be TRBD1 or TRBD2 (6 bases each). This CDR3 spans 15 amino acids. Germline assignment: CDR1 SGHTA and CDR2 FQGTGA. V shed 2 bases and J shed 0 bases, with 8 bases lying between them. The DNA of the CDR3 is TGTGCCAGCAGCTTAGGAGGGGGCTCCTACAATGAGCAGTTCTTC. It translates to CASSLGGGSYNEQFF.

This sequence joins TRBV29-1 and TRBJ2-7; 9 positions match TRBD2. V trimming: 7 bases; J trimming: 5 bases; junction bases outside the gene matches: 9. Germline V lookup: CDR1 SQVTM, CDR2 ANQGSEA. The CDR3 consists of 13 residues. The CDR3 loop reads CSAVSGRGHEQYF. In DNA form, the CDR3 reads TGCAGCGCCGTTAGCGGGAGAGGCCACGAGCAGTACTTC.

The chain links TRBV19 to TRBJ2-3; 9 nucleotides line up with TRBD2. The CDR3 has 18 amino acids. The V and J ends lost 4 bases and 5 bases, in that order; junction bases with no gene match: 16. Germline CDR1 and CDR2: LNHDA and SQIVND (reference sequence). CDR3 in amino acids: CASSRQRAGGLRVDTQYF. CDR3 DNA: TGTGCCAGTAGTAGGCAACGAGCGGGGGGCCTCCGAGTAGATACGCAGTATTTT.